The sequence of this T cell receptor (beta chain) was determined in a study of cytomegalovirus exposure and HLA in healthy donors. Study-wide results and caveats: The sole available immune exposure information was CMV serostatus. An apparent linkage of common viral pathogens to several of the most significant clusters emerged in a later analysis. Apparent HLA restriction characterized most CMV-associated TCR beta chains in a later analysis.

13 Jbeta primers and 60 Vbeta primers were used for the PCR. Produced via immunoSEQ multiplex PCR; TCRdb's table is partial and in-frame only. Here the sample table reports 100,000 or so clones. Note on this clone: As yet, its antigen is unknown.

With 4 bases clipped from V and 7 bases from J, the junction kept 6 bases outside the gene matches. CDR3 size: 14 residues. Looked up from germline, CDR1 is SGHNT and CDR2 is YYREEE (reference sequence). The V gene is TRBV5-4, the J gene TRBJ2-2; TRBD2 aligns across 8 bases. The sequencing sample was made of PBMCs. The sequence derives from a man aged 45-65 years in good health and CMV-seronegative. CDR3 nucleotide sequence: TGTGCCAGCAGCCTGGCCGGGACTAGCGGGGAGCTGTTTTTT. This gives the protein CASSLAGTSGELFF.